The 31 T cell receptor beta chains reported below all come from one sample, sequenced in a study of T-cell memory formation after mild COVID-19. Using its own MiXCR run on the 5' RACE reads, TCRdb lists one record per CDR3 protein. Of 500,000 to 550,000 distinct CDR3 sequences listed, around 20% are singletons. Sequencing used PBMCs or a T cell subset sorted from them (not recorded which). Receptor source: an adult woman who had mild COVID-19 (a few samples of this study predate the infection). Cell type and time point are not known.

This clonotype was seen repeatedly, ten times or more. The genes are TRBV6-1 and TRBJ2-3; TRBD1 matches 9 bases. Germline CDR1 is MNHNS and CDR2 is SASEGT. The J segment lost 1 base and the V segment lost 3 bases, leaving 5 bases of the junction unmatched. This CDR3 has 16 residues. CDR3: CASSDLWTGGTDTQYF. CDR3 DNA: TGTGCCAGCAGTGATCTGTGGACAGGGGGCACAGATACGCAGTATTTT.

CDR3 sequence: CASSLVWAGAAGEQYF. The DNA for the CDR3 is TGCGCCAGCAGCCTTGTATGGGCGGGGGCAGCGGGAGAGCAGTACTTC. The J gene is TRBJ2-7, the V gene TRBV4-1, with TRBD2 as a possible D gene (7 bases). Trimming stripped 4 bases from V and 7 bases from J, with 23 bases between. Germline CDR1 MGHRA, CDR2 YSYEKL. This CDR3 contains 16 residues.

The V and J genes are TRBV30 and TRBJ2-1; D gene unclear. The CDR3 runs to 13 residues. Germline-derived CDR1 and CDR2 are GTSNPN and SVGIG (reference sequence). V lost 0 bases to trimming and J lost 0 bases, with 3 bases between them. The CDR3 spells CAWSVGSYNEQFF. The CDR3 DNA follows: TGTGCCTGGAGTGTCGGCTCCTACAATGAGCAGTTCTTC.

This clonotype was seen a handful of times. The chain is built from TRBV12-3 or TRBV12-4 and TRBJ2-4, with D perhaps TRBD1 (5 bases). Between the trimmed V and J ends, which lost 8 bases and 2 bases, there was a span of 16 bases. This CDR3 region has 15 residues. CDR3 DNA: TGTGCCAGCGCCAGGACCCCAGGGACCAAAAACATTCAGTACTTC. Translated: CASARTPGTKNIQYF.

This clonotype was recorded many times. The V and J genes are TRBV6-2 or TRBV6-3 and TRBJ2-5; no definite D call. The germline V and J ends were trimmed by 2 bases and 5 bases, with 9 bases remaining between them. The CDR3 is 13 residues long. The germline CDR1 and CDR2 sequences are MNHEY and SVGEGT. The CDR3 sequence: CASSYHELETQYF. CDR3 nucleotides: TGTGCCAGCAGTTACCATGAGTTGGAGACCCAGTACTTC.

The chain recombines TRBV7-2 with TRBJ2-7, with D possibly matching TRBD1 (7 bases). The CDR3 is 13 amino acids. Germline V lookup: CDR1 SGHTA, CDR2 FQGNSA. The V gene lost 2 bases and the J gene lost 6 bases, with 11 bases spanning the gap. CDR3 amino acids: CASSLWRGPEQYF. The CDR3 nucleotides read TGTGCCAGCAGCTTATGGAGGGGGCCCGAGCAGTACTTC.

This clonotype was seen more than once but under ten times. The chain employs TRBV7-2 and TRBJ1-1; TRBD1 aligns across 12 bases. This CDR3 is 17 amino acids long. V shed 4 bases and J 4 bases; nucleotides not matched to a gene: 10. Germline V CDR1 and CDR2: SGHTA, FQGNSA. The CDR3: CASSSGTGGRTGTEAFF. The CDR3 coding sequence is TGTGCCAGCAGCTCGGGGACAGGGGGCCGGACAGGCACTGAAGCTTTCTTT. The full variable domain, rest sourced from reference TRBV7-2 and TRBJ1-1, is GAGVSQSPSNKVTEKGKDVELRCDPISGHTALYWYRQSLGQGLEFLIYFQGNSAPDKSGLPSDRFSAERTGGSVSTLTIQRTQQEDSAVYLCASSSGTGGRTGTEAFFGQGTRLTVV.

The gene calls are TRBV29-1 and TRBJ2-2; D is perhaps TRBD2 (6 bases). Germline V gene data show CDR1 as SQVTM and CDR2 as ANQGSEA. V was shortened by 6 bases and J by 8 bases, with 13 bases between the two germline ends. The length of the CDR3 is 12 residues. As DNA, the CDR3 is TGCAGCGTGCGGACAAGCGGGGGGGAGCTGTTTTTT. Translating it yields CSVRTSGGELFF.

This clonotype showed up just a few times. A junction end diverges from the germline sequence, so it may reflect a read error. The chain links TRBV14 to TRBJ1-1; no reliable D call. Germline values: CDR1 SGHDN, CDR2 FVKESK. This CDR3 has 14 residues. The CDR3 is CASSQDVWRTEAFF. CDR3 in DNA: TGTGCCAGCAGCCAGGACGTTTGGAGGACTGAGGCTTTCTTT.

This clonotype was recorded a few times. The chain combines TRBV12-3 or TRBV12-4 with TRBJ2-1; 7 bases are shared with TRBD1. The CDR3 has 15 amino acids. V gave up 8 bases and J gave up 2 bases; unmatched junction bases: 9. The CDR3 DNA is TGTGCCAGCCGGTTTGAGGGGGCCCCCTACAATGAGCAGTTCTTC. It is translated as CASRFEGAPYNEQFF.

This clonotype has just a few counts. The rearrangement links TRBV12-3 or TRBV12-4 to TRBJ1-4; 8 bases match TRBD1. V dropped 3 bases and J dropped 7; count of bases not matched to a gene: 7. The CDR3 loop spans 15 amino acids. CDR3 region: CASSFFQGAGEKLFF. In DNA, the CDR3 is TGTGCCAGCAGTTTTTTCCAGGGGGCAGGTGAAAAACTGTTTTTT.

V gene TRBV20-1 combines with J gene TRBJ2-7; 11 bases align to TRBD2. The CDR3 consists of 15 residues. Trimming at V came to 3 bases and at J to 2 bases, leaving 6 bases not matched to a gene. Germline-derived CDR1 and CDR2 are DFQATT and SNEGSKA (reference sequence). The CDR3 region is CSARTSGVHAYEQYF. The CDR3 DNA reads TGCAGTGCTAGGACTAGCGGGGTGCATGCCTACGAGCAGTACTTC.

In its sample, this clonotype was seen a few times. The rearrangement joins TRBV7-6 to TRBJ2-1; D gene unclear. The germline gives CDR1 SGHVS, CDR2 FNYEAQ. This CDR3 is built from 15 residues. The V gene lost 3 bases and the J gene lost 0 bases, with 9 bases spanning the gap. CDR3 in amino acids: CASSLEWSSYNEQFF. In nucleotides, the CDR3 is TGTGCCAGCAGCTTGGAATGGAGCTCCTACAATGAGCAGTTCTTC.

This clonotype has more than one count but fewer than ten. V gene TRBV6-2 or TRBV6-3 combines with J gene TRBJ2-3; D is possibly TRBD2 (5 bases). V lost 3 bases and J 4 bases, leaving 20 bases between the germline ends. Per germline, CDR1 MNHEY and CDR2 SVGEGT. This CDR3 comprises 17 residues. Here the CDR3 reads CASSYWASRVRADTQYF. The CDR3 nucleotides are TGTGCCAGCAGTTATTGGGCGTCGCGGGTCCGGGCAGATACGCAGTATTTT.

This clonotype was seen many times. The CDR3 DNA reads as TGCGCCAGCAGCCAAGATAGAGGGGACATCTACGAGCAGTACTTC. It yields the protein CASSQDRGDIYEQYF. V usage is TRBV4-1 and J usage is TRBJ2-7, with D tentatively TRBD1 (6 bases). The CDR3 sequence is 15 residues long. V was trimmed by 0 bases and J by 3 bases, leaving 12 bases between them. Germline-derived CDR1 and CDR2 are MGHRA and YSYEKL.

The chain recombines TRBV5-4 with TRBJ2-3; no definite D call. V gave up 1 base and J gave up 5 bases, with 5 bases separating them. Germline V lookup: CDR1 SGHNT, CDR2 YYREEE (reference sequence). The CDR3 covers 12 residues. Written as DNA, the CDR3 is TGTGCCAGCAGCTTGCACGGAGATACGCAGTATTTT. The encoded protein is CASSLHGDTQYF.

The genes are TRBV27 and TRBJ2-5; TRBD1 matches at 8 bases. Germline V gene data show CDR1 as MNHEY and CDR2 as SMNVEV (reference sequence). The CDR3 extends over 15 amino acids. The V gene end was trimmed by 0 bases and the J gene end by 5 bases; junction bases not matched to a gene: 5. In DNA, the CDR3 is TGTGCCAGCAGTTTATCGGCAGGGGGCCGGGAGACCCAGTACTTC. Translation: CASSLSAGGRETQYF.

This rearrangement joins TRBV4-1 to TRBJ2-7; weak D call: TRBD1 (5 bases). The CDR3 covers 13 residues. From germline, CDR1 is MGHRA and CDR2 YSYEKL. Trimming removed 5 bases from V and 2 bases from J, with 10 bases in between. The CDR3, as DNA: TGCGCCAGCAGCATGACAGAGACCTACGAGCAGTACTTC. It yields the protein CASSMTETYEQYF.

The chain is built from TRBV7-8 and TRBJ2-7; TRBD1 matches at 7 bases. V dropped 2 bases and J dropped 0; count of bases not matched to a gene: 10. This CDR3 is 17 amino acids long. Germline CDR1 reads SGHVS; CDR2 reads FQNEAQ. CDR3 residues: CASSLPNRGPSSYEQYF. As DNA, the CDR3 is TGTGCCAGCAGCTTACCAAACAGGGGCCCGAGCTCCTACGAGCAGTACTTC.

The rearrangement links TRBV6-5 to TRBJ2-3; 9 bases fit TRBD1. Per the germline V gene, CDR1 is MNHEY and CDR2 is SVGAGI. CDR3 length equals 15 residues. With V trimmed by 9 bases and J by 1 base, 8 bases remained unmatched. The CDR3, as DNA: TGTGCCAGTGCGACAGGGGGAGCTGGCACAGATACGCAGTATTTT. It specifies CASATGGAGTDTQYF.

This clonotype was observed a handful of times. The chain combines TRBV6-6 with TRBJ2-1; 8 nucleotides agree with TRBD2. Trimming took 6 bases from V and 6 from J; bases not matched to a gene: 13. This CDR3 is built from 16 residues. Germline CDR1 MNHNY, CDR2 SVGAGI (reference sequence). The CDR3 spells CASSNPRGAGGNEQFF. The DNA of the CDR3 is TGTGCCAGCAGCAATCCTCGGGGGGCGGGAGGCAATGAGCAGTTCTTC.

The V and J genes are TRBV7-9 and TRBJ1-3, with D perhaps TRBD1 (5 bases). The CDR3 length is 13 residues. Trimming cost V 11 bases and J 0 bases, with 11 bases left between them. From germline, CDR1 is SEHNR and CDR2 FQNEAQ (reference sequence). The CDR3, as DNA: TGTGCCGGAGACAGAGGCTCTGGAAACACCATATATTTT. Translation: CAGDRGSGNTIYF.

This clonotype was seen only a few times. As DNA, the CDR3 is TGTGCCAGCAGTCAGGGACAGCAAAATCAGCCCCAGCATTTT. This gives the protein CASSQGQQNQPQHF. V gene TRBV12-3 or TRBV12-4 combines with J gene TRBJ1-5, with 7 bases identical to TRBD1. After removal of 5 bases from V and 4 bases from J, the junction contained 5 bases not matched to a gene. The CDR3 runs 14 residues.

This chain joins TRBV20-1 and TRBJ2-3; 11 positions agree with TRBD2. Germline V gives CDR1 DFQATT, CDR2 SNEGSKA (reference sequence). The CDR3 is made up of 17 amino acids. Trimming took 3 bases from V and 3 from J; bases not matched to a gene: 11. The DNA for the CDR3 is TGCAGTGCTAGTTCCTGGGAGACTAGCGGGGATACAGATACGCAGTATTTT. It is translated as CSASSWETSGDTDTQYF.

The chain joins TRBV7-9 to TRBJ1-1, with D tentatively TRBD1 (6 bases). This CDR3 region has 16 residues. CDR1 and CDR2 (germline): SEHNR, FQNEAQ (reference sequence). Deletions cut 6 bases from V and 8 bases from J, with 25 bases between. This CDR3 reads CASSSKGVQVGEEAFF. CDR3 nucleotides: TGTGCCAGCAGTTCTAAGGGGGTTCAGGTGGGAGAAGAAGCTTTCTTT.

This clonotype was counted at least ten times. The chain links TRBV7-3 to TRBJ2-2; D is possibly TRBD1 (6 bases). The germline V gene has CDR1 SGHTA and CDR2 FQGTGA. Trimming removed 3 bases from V and 4 bases from J, with 6 bases in between. The CDR3 covers 13 residues. CDR3 DNA sequence: TGTGCCAGCAGCTTGACAGGCACCGGGGAGCTGTTTTTT. This encodes CASSLTGTGELFF.

V gene TRBV6-1 combines with J gene TRBJ1-6; D remains unclear. Germline V gives CDR1 MNHNS, CDR2 SASEGT. The CDR3 has 15 amino acids. V was shortened by 4 bases and J by 7 bases, with 14 bases between the two germline ends. In nucleotides, the CDR3 is TGTGCCAGCAGTGGAGACGTTCCCCGGAATTCACCCCTCCACTTT. Translation gives CASSGDVPRNSPLHF.

This chain uses TRBV20-1 with TRBJ2-2, with TRBD2 matching over 11 bases. This CDR3 comprises 17 residues. Germline V gene lookup returns CDR1 DFQATT and CDR2 SNEGSKA (reference sequence). V lost 0 bases, J lost 5 bases, and 8 bases stayed unmatched. The CDR3 protein is CSARDKTSGRNTGELFF. DNA of the CDR3: TGCAGTGCTAGAGATAAAACTAGCGGGAGAAATACCGGGGAGCTGTTTTTT.

V usage is TRBV4-1 and J usage is TRBJ1-6; 8 nucleotides match TRBD1. With 1 base clipped from V and 4 bases from J, the junction kept 3 bases outside the gene matches. The germline V gene has CDR1 MGHRA and CDR2 YSYEKL. The CDR3 contains 16 residues. CDR3 loop: CASSQGRDRYNSPLHF. In DNA form, the CDR3 reads TGCGCCAGCAGCCAAGGCCGGGACAGGTATAATTCACCCCTCCACTTT.

This clonotype was found many times. CDR3 amino acids: CATSDFWERGGVGEQFF. Here the CDR3 DNA reads TGTGCCACCAGTGATTTCTGGGAACGGGGGGGAGTAGGTGAGCAGTTCTTC. V is TRBV24-1 and J is TRBJ2-1, with 8 positions matching TRBD2. This CDR3 contains 17 residues. CDR1 and CDR2 (germline): KGHDR, SFDVKD. J was trimmed by 9 bases and V by 1 base; bases with no gene match: 13.

This clonotype was seen many times. The rearrangement uses TRBV12-3 or TRBV12-4 and TRBJ2-5; 16 positions agree with TRBD2. V shed 8 bases and J 5 bases; nucleotides not matched to a gene: 5. The CDR3 has 15 residues. The CDR3 loop is CASETGLAGGETQYF. CDR3 DNA: TGTGCCAGCGAAACGGGACTAGCGGGAGGGGAGACCCAGTACTTC.